The 27 T cell receptor beta chains listed next were all sequenced from one sample in a study of cytomegalovirus exposure and HLA in healthy donors. Sequenced by immunoSEQ multiplex PCR; TCRdb stores in-frame clones only, minus some. The sample carries about 160,000 clones, about 95% recorded once. The sequenced sample was PBMCs. Receptor source: a woman aged 18-30 years in good health and CMV-seronegative.

The chain recombines TRBV29-1 with TRBJ1-2, with D perhaps matching TRBD1 (5 bases). The CDR3 has 13 amino acids. Trimming removed 4 bases from V and 4 bases from J, with 13 bases in between. CDR1 is SQVTM, CDR2 ANQGSEA, per germline. The CDR3 DNA is TGCAGCGTTGGACAACAGGCGGCCTATGGCTACACCTTC. It specifies CSVGQQAAYGYTF.

DNA of the CDR3: TGCGCCAGCAGCCAGGGACTAGGTGAGCAGTTCTTC. Translating it yields CASSQGLGEQFF. The chain carries TRBV4-3 and TRBJ2-1; 8 nucleotides line up with TRBD2. The length of the CDR3 is 12 residues. Germline V gene sequence: CDR1 LGHNA, CDR2 YSLEER. Trimming took 3 bases from V and 9 from J; bases not matched to a gene: 1.

The chain carries TRBV7-8 and TRBJ2-1; tentatively, D is TRBD1 (5 bases). This CDR3 region has 16 residues. Germline assignment: CDR1 SGHVS and CDR2 FQNEAQ. V shed 5 bases and J shed 4 bases, with 18 bases lying between them. CDR3 DNA sequence: TGTGCCAGCAGCCCAATCAGGGTTTTCTTGTACAATGAGCAGTTCTTC. Translated: CASSPIRVFLYNEQFF.

J is TRBJ2-1 and V is TRBV4-1; a possible D gene is TRBD1 (6 bases). Germline V CDR1 and CDR2: MGHRA, YSYEKL. This CDR3 region has 15 residues. V dropped 5 bases and J dropped 7 bases, with 18 bases sitting between them. CDR3 sequence (DNA): TGCGCCAGCAGCTATGAGGTGGGGGCGCTTAATGAGCAGTTCTTC. Encoded protein: CASSYEVGALNEQFF.

This chain uses TRBV4-1 with TRBJ2-7, with 8 bases lining up with TRBD1. Germline CDR1 reads MGHRA; CDR2 reads YSYEKL. The junction had 10 bases not matched to a gene; V was cut back by 6 bases and J by 3 bases. There are 15 residues in the CDR3. This CDR3 is CASSLGQGLDYEQYF. CDR3 DNA sequence: TGCGCCAGCAGTCTTGGACAGGGCCTCGACTACGAGCAGTACTTC.

This clone was seen only a few times. A junction end diverges from the germline sequence, so it may reflect a read error. The chain employs TRBV7-7 and TRBJ2-1; 8 bases line up with TRBD1. The V gene's germline CDR1 is SSHAT and CDR2 FNYEAQ (reference sequence). The CDR3 contains 13 residues. The CDR3, as DNA: TGTGCTAGCAGCTTAGGGACAGGCAATGAGCAGTTCTTC. Its translation is CASSLGTGNEQFF.

The genes are TRBV5-1 and TRBJ1-5; 9 positions agree with TRBD1. Germline V lookup: CDR1 SGHRS, CDR2 YFSETQ. CDR3 length: 15 residues. Trimming at V came to 0 bases and at J to 9 bases, leaving 7 bases not matched to a gene. CDR3 nucleotides: TGCGCCAGCAGCTTGGGACAGGGGGATGGATGGCCCCAGCATTTT. It codes for CASSLGQGDGWPQHF.

This clone was observed once. The chain joins TRBV7-9 to TRBJ1-2; 7 bases match TRBD1. The length of the CDR3 is 16 residues. The ends lost 2 bases at V and 1 base at J; junction bases unmatched: 7. The germline V gene has CDR1 SEHNR and CDR2 FQNEAQ (reference sequence). This CDR3 reads CASSLPRDSFNYGYTF. CDR3 DNA sequence: TGTGCCAGCAGCTTACCCCGGGACAGTTTTAACTATGGCTACACCTTC. Based on the CDR3 plus reference TRBV7-9 and TRBJ1-2, the full variable domain is DTGVSQNPRHKITKRGQNVTFRCDPISEHNRLYWYRQTLGQGPEFLTYFQNEAQLEKSRLLSDRFSAERPKGSFSTLEIQRTEQGDSAMYLCASSLPRDSFNYGYTFGSGTRLTVV.

V gene TRBV6-5 combines with J gene TRBJ1-1; TRBD1 is a possible D gene (6 bases). Trimming took 6 bases from V and 1 from J, leaving 15 bases between them. CDR1 and CDR2 from the germline V gene are MNHEY and SVGAGI. This CDR3 is 15 amino acids long. As DNA, the CDR3 is TGTGCCAGCAGGATCGCCGGGACAACGAACACTGAAGCTTTCTTT. Translating gives CASRIAGTTNTEAFF.

The gene calls are TRBV30 and TRBJ1-1; a possible D gene is TRBD1 (5 bases). In germline, CDR1 is GTSNPN, CDR2 SVGIG (reference sequence). The CDR3 spans 11 residues. V was pared by 8 bases and J by 5 bases, with 12 bases between. CDR3 DNA: TGTGCCGGAAAACAGGAAACTGAAGCTTTCTTT. Translation gives CAGKQETEAFF.

The chain links TRBV5-6 to TRBJ2-5; D is possibly TRBD1 (5 bases). The CDR3 runs 16 residues. V lost 0 bases, J lost 1 base, and 13 bases lay in between. CDR1 SGHDT and CDR2 YYEEEE come from the germline V gene. CDR3: CASSLARQSFQETQYF. The DNA for the CDR3 is TGTGCCAGCAGCTTGGCGAGACAGAGTTTCCAAGAGACCCAGTACTTC. Full variable domain (remainder filled in from reference TRBV5-6 and TRBJ2-5): DAGVTQSPTHLIKTRGQQVTLRCSPKSGHDTVSWYQQALGQGPQFIFQYYEEEERQRGNFPDRFSGHQFPNYSSELNVNALLLGDSALYLCASSLARQSFQETQYFGPGTRLLVL.

V gene TRBV13 combines with J gene TRBJ2-4; weak D call: TRBD2 (5 bases). Germline V CDR1 and CDR2: PRHDT, FYEKMQ (reference sequence). V lost 0 bases, J lost 4 bases, and 10 bases lay in between. The CDR3 runs to 15 residues. Here the CDR3 reads CASSLGQDSKNIQYF. The CDR3 DNA is TGTGCCAGCAGCTTAGGGCAGGACTCAAAAAACATTCAGTACTTC.

V is TRBV9 and J is TRBJ2-7; 8 bases align to TRBD1. The J segment lost 4 bases and the V segment lost 2 bases, leaving 8 bases of the junction unmatched. The length of the CDR3 is 15 residues. In germline, CDR1 is SGDLS, CDR2 YYNGEE. CDR3 loop: CASSVSQGAKYEQYF. Written as DNA, the CDR3 is TGTGCCAGCAGCGTCTCCCAGGGGGCGAAATACGAGCAGTACTTC. Combining the CDR3 with reference TRBV9 and TRBJ2-7 gives the whole variable domain DSGVTQTPKHLITATGQRVTLRCSPRSGDLSVYWYQQSLDQGLQFLIQYYNGEERAKGNILERFSAQQFPDLHSELNLSSLELGDSALYFCASSVSQGAKYEQYFGPGTRLTVT.

V is TRBV5-4 and J is TRBJ1-2; 11 bases are a match to TRBD1. In germline, CDR1 is SGHNT, CDR2 YYREEE (reference sequence). The CDR3 has 16 amino acids. Losses at the gene ends were 3 bases for V and 5 bases for J; bases not matched to a gene: 9. CDR3 region: CASSSIGQGAEYGYTF. DNA of the CDR3: TGTGCCAGCAGCTCTATTGGACAGGGGGCAGAATATGGCTACACCTTC.

CDR3 loop: CASSLQGSSGYTF. The CDR3 region has the DNA TGTGCCAGCAGCCTACAGGGTTCTAGTGGCTACACCTTC. The chain carries TRBV5-5 and TRBJ1-2; D perhaps matches TRBD1 (6 bases). The CDR3 runs to 13 residues. Germline CDR1 and CDR2: SGHKS and YYEKEE (reference sequence). Trimming removed 4 bases at V and 7 bases at J, with 14 bases between.

The chain links TRBV5-1 to TRBJ2-1; 10 bases map to TRBD2. The length of the CDR3 is 16 residues. Germline CDR1 is SGHRS and CDR2 is YFSETQ. Trimming at V came to 2 bases and at J to 1 base, leaving 3 bases not matched to a gene. The CDR3 bases are TGCGCCAGCAGCTTACTAGCGGGGACATCCTACAATGAGCAGTTCTTC. The encoded protein is CASSLLAGTSYNEQFF.

The chain couples TRBV5-4 to TRBJ1-5; D call uncertain. Trimming removed 2 bases at V and 2 bases at J, with 8 bases between. The CDR3 is 14 amino acids. Germline lookup yields CDR1 SGHNT and CDR2 YYREEE (reference sequence). This CDR3 reads CASSFYGGNQPQHF. In nucleotides, the CDR3 is TGTGCCAGCAGCTTCTACGGTGGCAATCAGCCCCAGCATTTT. Full variable domain (rest looked up from reference TRBV5-4 and TRBJ1-5): ETGVTQSPTHLIKTRGQQVTLRCSSQSGHNTVSWYQQALGQGPQFIFQYYREEENGRGNFPPRFSGLQFPNYSSELNVNALELDDSALYLCASSFYGGNQPQHFGDGTRLSIL.

This chain links TRBV28 with TRBJ2-3; the match to TRBD2 covers 7 bases. Per germline, CDR1 MDHEN and CDR2 SYDVKM. V was clipped by 7 bases and J by 4 bases; unmatched bases: 8. CDR3 length: 14 residues. CDR3 protein: CASINGGVSDTQYF. CDR3 nucleotide sequence: TGTGCCAGCATTAATGGGGGGGTCTCAGATACGCAGTATTTT.

J is TRBJ2-1 and V is TRBV6-1; a possible D gene is TRBD2 (6 bases). CDR3 length equals 14 residues. Germline V CDR1 and CDR2: MNHNS, SASEGT. V lost 2 bases to trimming and J lost 8 bases, with 13 bases between them. DNA of the CDR3: TGTGCCAGCAGTGAAATGGGGGGTAAGGATGAGCAGTTCTTC. Protein: CASSEMGGKDEQFF.

J is TRBJ2-5 and V is TRBV7-2; 10 bases match TRBD2. With V trimmed by 4 bases and J by 5 bases, 4 bases remained unmatched. The CDR3 spans 14 residues. Germline CDR1 SGHTA, CDR2 FQGNSA. The CDR3 region has the DNA TGTGCCAGCAGCTCTAGCGGGGGCGGGGAGACCCAGTACTTC. It specifies CASSSSGGGETQYF. Using reference TRBV7-2 and TRBJ2-5 for the parts outside the CDR3, the full variable domain is GAGVSQSPSNKVTEKGKDVELRCDPISGHTALYWYRQSLGQGLEFLIYFQGNSAPDKSGLPSDRFSAERTGGSVSTLTIQRTQQEDSAVYLCASSSSGGGETQYFGPGTRLLVL.

The chain uses TRBV18 and TRBJ2-5, with 10 bases matching TRBD2. Germline CDR1 is KGHSH and CDR2 is LQKENI. The CDR3 is 14 amino acids. The V and J ends lost 6 bases and 5 bases, in that order; junction bases with no gene match: 6. CDR3 amino acids: CASSPSGGAETQYF. CDR3 DNA: TGTGCCAGCTCCCCAAGCGGGGGGGCGGAGACCCAGTACTTC.

The J gene is TRBJ2-2, the V gene TRBV5-1; TRBD1 matches at 11 bases. This CDR3 has 16 amino acids. The V gene end was trimmed by 5 bases and the J gene end by 7 bases; junction bases not matched to a gene: 10. The germline V gene has CDR1 SGHRS and CDR2 YFSETQ. The CDR3 region is CASRGPGQGVFGELFF. The CDR3 DNA follows: TGCGCCAGCAGAGGGCCGGGACAGGGGGTCTTCGGGGAGCTGTTTTTT.

The rearrangement links TRBV5-6 to TRBJ1-2; D not certain. Trimming took off 4 bases at V and 2 bases at J, with 15 bases between the two ends. The CDR3 covers 15 residues. Germline assignment: CDR1 SGHDT and CDR2 YYEEEE. The CDR3 DNA sequence: TGTGCCAGCAGCCAGACCATAGACAAAAACTATGGCTACACCTTC. Translating gives CASSQTIDKNYGYTF. Filled out from reference TRBV5-6 and TRBJ1-2, the complete variable domain reads DAGVTQSPTHLIKTRGQQVTLRCSPKSGHDTVSWYQQALGQGPQFIFQYYEEEERQRGNFPDRFSGHQFPNYSSELNVNALLLGDSALYLCASSQTIDKNYGYTFGSGTRLTVV.

Here the CDR3 reads CASSSPQDRGFDYGYTF. In nucleotides, the CDR3 is TGTGCCAGCAGCTCCCCCCAAGACAGGGGTTTCGACTATGGCTACACCTTC. The chain links TRBV11-2 to TRBJ1-2, with TRBD1 matching over 8 bases. CDR1 SGHAT and CDR2 FQNNGV come from the germline V gene. The CDR3 is 17 amino acids. V lost 4 bases, J lost 3 bases, and 13 bases stayed unmatched.

The chain is built from TRBV7-3 and TRBJ2-1, with D unclear. The CDR3 contains 14 residues. Deletions cut 1 base from V and 3 bases from J, with 7 bases between. Germline V lookup: CDR1 SGHTA, CDR2 FQGTGA. CDR3 coding DNA: TGTGCCAGCAGCTTAAACCCGGGCTACAATGAGCAGTTCTTC. Residues: CASSLNPGYNEQFF.

This chain links TRBV18 with TRBJ2-7, with D unresolved. The V gene's germline CDR1 is KGHSH and CDR2 LQKENI. Trimming took off 6 bases at V and 1 base at J, with 10 bases between the two ends. This CDR3 is 13 amino acids long. In DNA form, the CDR3 reads TGTGCCAGCTCCCCTCAACAATCCTACGAGCAGTACTTC. Its translation is CASSPQQSYEQYF.

This clone occurred once. V gene TRBV12-1 combines with J gene TRBJ2-7; the table's D call TRBD1 went unverified against the DNA. TRBV12-1 is designated a pseudogene. The CDR3 extends over 17 amino acids. The CDR3 loop reads CASSPLGTGGPGYEQYF. The DNA of the CDR3 is TGTGCCAGCAGCCCCCTCGGGACAGGGGGTCCCGGCTACGAGCAGTACTTC.